This is a list of T cell receptor beta chains from one sample in a study of blood T cells in healthy people across ages. TCRdb re-derived calls from the 5' RACE reads in MiXCR, one entry per CDR3 protein. The table shows 1.2 million to 1.5 million distinct CDR3 sequences, with about 43% occurring only once. The material sequenced was blood. The receptors originated from a woman aged 18-30 years in good health. The CDR3 runs from the conserved cysteine through the conserved F or W. A D gene is named only where the DNA matches it firmly. Not all rows give a size; the values are once, few, many and, for expanded clones, a class.

j_gene: TRBJ2-7
v_gene: TRBV11-2
abundance: NA
d_gene: TRBD1
CDR3aa: CASSLLGQGEGEQYF
CDR3nt: TGTGCCAGCAGCCTCCTAGGACAGGGTGAAGGCGAGCAGTACTTC

j_gene: TRBJ1-5
v_gene: TRBV28
abundance: once
d_gene: NA
CDR3aa: CASRTIAESNQPQHF
CDR3nt: TGTGCCAGCAGGACCATCGCGGAAAGCAATCAGCCCCAGCATTTT

j_gene: TRBJ2-3
v_gene: TRBV4-1
abundance: NA
d_gene: TRBD2
CDR3aa: CASSQASYGGAYDTQYF
CDR3nt: TGCGCCAGCAGCCAAGCCTCTTACGGGGGGGCGTACGATACGCAGTATTTT

j_gene: TRBJ2-7
v_gene: TRBV6-6
abundance: NA
d_gene: NA
CDR3aa: CASSPRVSSYEQYF
CDR3nt: TGTGCCAGCAGCCCTCGCGTCTCATCCTACGAGCAGTACTTC

j_gene: TRBJ2-1
v_gene: TRBV7-2
abundance: NA
d_gene: NA
CDR3aa: CASSLARLVRGNEQFF
CDR3nt: TGTGCCAGCAGCTTAGCGCGCCTAGTAAGGGGCAATGAGCAGTTCTTC

j_gene: TRBJ2-1
v_gene: TRBV5-1
abundance: NA
d_gene: NA
CDR3aa: CASSGGGVRETQFF
CDR3nt: TGCGCCAGCAGTGGAGGGGGAGTCCGTGAGACCCAGTTCTTC

j_gene: TRBJ2-1
v_gene: TRBV12-3/TRBV12-4
abundance: NA
d_gene: NA
CDR3aa: CASSLRRRDTYNEQFF
CDR3nt: TGTGCCAGCAGTTTACGTAGGAGGGACACCTACAATGAGCAGTTCTTC

j_gene: TRBJ2-1
v_gene: TRBV2
abundance: NA
d_gene: TRBD2
CDR3aa: CASSVTGLAGDEQFF
CDR3nt: TGTGCCAGCAGTGTGACGGGACTAGCGGGAGATGAGCAGTTCTTC

j_gene: TRBJ1-2
v_gene: TRBV12-3/TRBV12-4
abundance: NA
d_gene: NA
CDR3aa: CASSRATGLGSGYTF
CDR3nt: TGTGCCAGCAGCAGGGCCACAGGGCTGGGAAGTGGCTACACCTTC

j_gene: TRBJ2-7
v_gene: TRBV11-2
abundance: few
d_gene: NA
CDR3aa: CASSLNSLREQYF
CDR3nt: TGTGCCAGCAGCTTAAACAGCCTCCGTGAGCAGTACTTC

j_gene: TRBJ2-2
v_gene: TRBV9
abundance: NA
d_gene: NA
CDR3aa: CASSVDSPGTGELFF
CDR3nt: TGTGCCAGCAGCGTAGACTCTCCGGGTACCGGGGAGCTGTTTTTT

j_gene: TRBJ2-7
v_gene: TRBV12-3/TRBV12-4
abundance: NA
d_gene: NA
CDR3aa: CASSSGLLRGQYF
CDR3nt: TGTGCCAGCAGTTCGGGACTTCTACGAGGGCAGTACTTC

j_gene: TRBJ2-7
v_gene: TRBV12-3/TRBV12-4
abundance: NA
d_gene: NA
CDR3aa: CASSTRPAEQYF
CDR3nt: TGTGCCAGCAGTACCCGACCAGCAGAGCAGTACTTC

j_gene: TRBJ1-4
v_gene: TRBV3-1
abundance: NA
d_gene: TRBD1
CDR3aa: CASSQRDRGEKLFF
CDR3nt: TGTGCCAGCAGCCAGCGGGACAGGGGAGAAAAACTGTTTTTT

j_gene: TRBJ1-6
v_gene: TRBV20-1
abundance: NA
d_gene: TRBD1
CDR3aa: CSASRQGTGNSPLHF
CDR3nt: TGCAGTGCTAGCCGACAGGGCACGGGTAATTCACCCCTCCACTTT

j_gene: TRBJ1-2
v_gene: TRBV5-8
abundance: few
d_gene: TRBD1
CDR3aa: CASSFGDRGTGYTF
CDR3nt: TGTGCCAGCAGCTTCGGGGACAGGGGTACTGGCTACACCTTC

j_gene: TRBJ2-7
v_gene: TRBV20-1
abundance: few
d_gene: NA
CDR3aa: CSARTGTLTGEQYF
CDR3nt: TGCAGTGCTCGAACAGGGACCCTAACGGGCGAGCAGTACTTC

j_gene: TRBJ2-7
v_gene: TRBV6-6
abundance: NA
d_gene: TRBD2
CDR3aa: CASSPPGTSGGNEQYF
CDR3nt: TGTGCCAGCAGTCCCCCCGGGACTAGCGGGGGAAACGAGCAGTACTTC

j_gene: TRBJ2-1
v_gene: TRBV15
abundance: NA
d_gene: NA
CDR3aa: CATSRERETYNEQFF
CDR3nt: TGTGCCACCAGCAGAGAGAGGGAGACCTACAATGAGCAGTTCTTC

j_gene: TRBJ2-5
v_gene: TRBV7-9
abundance: NA
d_gene: NA
CDR3aa: CASRQSPLARTFQETQYF
CDR3nt: TGTGCCAGCAGACAAAGTCCCCTAGCTCGGACCTTCCAAGAGACCCAGTACTTC

j_gene: TRBJ2-5
v_gene: TRBV7-8
abundance: many
d_gene: TRBD2
CDR3aa: CASSPLSRTSGFQETQYF
CDR3nt: TGTGCCAGCAGCCCATTATCCAGGACTAGCGGATTCCAAGAGACCCAGTACTTC

j_gene: TRBJ2-1
v_gene: TRBV28
abundance: few
d_gene: NA
CDR3aa: CASSFLQKGEQFF
CDR3nt: TGTGCCAGCAGTTTTCTCCAGAAAGGTGAGCAGTTCTTC

j_gene: TRBJ2-5
v_gene: TRBV29-1
abundance: NA
d_gene: TRBD1
CDR3aa: CSVERQGATWETQYF
CDR3nt: TGCAGCGTTGAAAGACAGGGGGCGACTTGGGAGACCCAGTACTTC

j_gene: TRBJ2-5
v_gene: TRBV12-5
abundance: few
d_gene: TRBD1
CDR3aa: CASAPSDRDLGETQYF
CDR3nt: TGTGCTAGTGCCCCCTCCGACAGGGACCTCGGGGAGACCCAGTACTTC

j_gene: TRBJ1-2
v_gene: TRBV3-1
abundance: few
d_gene: NA
CDR3aa: CASSPEATRYGYTF
CDR3nt: TGTGCCAGCAGCCCAGAGGCGACGCGCTATGGCTACACCTTC

j_gene: TRBJ2-1
v_gene: TRBV6-1
abundance: few
d_gene: TRBD1
CDR3aa: CATSGTGGEGEQFF
CDR3nt: TGTGCCACGTCCGGGACAGGGGGTGAGGGTGAGCAGTTCTTC

j_gene: TRBJ1-1
v_gene: TRBV4-1
abundance: NA
d_gene: TRBD1
CDR3aa: CASSQLTGTVGAFF
CDR3nt: TGCGCCAGCAGCCAACTCACAGGGACAGTAGGAGCTTTCTTT

j_gene: TRBJ2-7
v_gene: TRBV29-1
abundance: NA
d_gene: NA
CDR3aa: CSVEQGAYGQYF
CDR3nt: TGCAGCGTTGAACAGGGTGCCTACGGGCAGTACTTC

j_gene: TRBJ1-2
v_gene: TRBV20-1
abundance: NA
d_gene: TRBD1
CDR3aa: CSARGGGFFGYTF
CDR3nt: TGCAGTGCTAGGGGAGGGGGCTTTTTTGGCTACACCTTC

j_gene: TRBJ1-3
v_gene: TRBV10-3
abundance: NA
d_gene: NA
CDR3aa: CAISDSGNTIYF
CDR3nt: TGTGCCATCAGTGACTCTGGAAACACCATATATTTT

j_gene: TRBJ2-1
v_gene: TRBV9
abundance: NA
d_gene: NA
CDR3aa: CASSSREGYEQFF
CDR3nt: TGTGCCAGCAGCTCCCGCGAGGGCTATGAGCAGTTCTTC

j_gene: TRBJ1-5
v_gene: TRBV20-1
abundance: NA
d_gene: NA
CDR3aa: CSAETPLREADQPQHF
CDR3nt: TGCAGTGCTGAGACGCCCCTCCGGGAGGCGGATCAGCCCCAGCATTTT

j_gene: TRBJ2-7
v_gene: TRBV5-1
abundance: few
d_gene: TRBD2
CDR3aa: CASSRKVARGVNPYEQYF
CDR3nt: TGCGCCAGCAGCAGGAAGGTCGCCCGGGGGGTAAATCCCTACGAGCAGTACTTC

j_gene: TRBJ1-2
v_gene: TRBV10-2
abundance: NA
d_gene: NA
CDR3aa: CASSQPAGVNYGYTF
CDR3nt: TGCGCCAGCAGTCAGCCCGCGGGGGTTAACTATGGCTACACCTTC

j_gene: TRBJ1-5
v_gene: TRBV28
abundance: many
d_gene: NA
CDR3aa: CASSSLYQPQHF
CDR3nt: TGTGCCAGCAGTTCCCTATATCAGCCCCAGCATTTT

j_gene: TRBJ2-1
v_gene: TRBV3-1
abundance: NA
d_gene: TRBD2
CDR3aa: CASSRKITSGSIGEQFF
CDR3nt: TGTGCCAGCAGCCGGAAAATTACTAGCGGGAGTATCGGTGAGCAGTTCTTC

j_gene: TRBJ2-3
v_gene: TRBV2
abundance: NA
d_gene: NA
CDR3aa: CASGGSGTDTQYF
CDR3nt: TGTGCCAGCGGAGGGTCGGGCACAGATACGCAGTATTTT

j_gene: TRBJ2-7
v_gene: TRBV12-3/TRBV12-4
abundance: few
d_gene: NA
CDR3aa: CASSFGGVDSYEQYF
CDR3nt: TGTGCCAGCAGTTTCGGAGGGGTGGACTCCTACGAGCAGTACTTC

j_gene: TRBJ2-7
v_gene: TRBV5-6
abundance: few
d_gene: TRBD2
CDR3aa: CASSSIAGVAYEQYF
CDR3nt: TGTGCCAGCAGCTCGATAGCGGGAGTCGCCTACGAGCAGTACTTC

j_gene: TRBJ1-2
v_gene: TRBV18
abundance: NA
d_gene: NA
CDR3aa: CASSDTPPANYGYTF
CDR3nt: TGTGCCAGCTCGGACACACCGCCAGCTAACTATGGCTACACCTTC

j_gene: TRBJ2-3
v_gene: TRBV7-2
abundance: NA
d_gene: NA
CDR3aa: CASSSGVLDTQYF
CDR3nt: TGTGCCAGCAGCTCCGGGGTGCTGGATACGCAGTATTTT

j_gene: TRBJ1-6
v_gene: TRBV6-4
abundance: few
d_gene: TRBD1
CDR3aa: CASSDLDRGDSPLHF
CDR3nt: TGTGCCAGCAGTGACCTCGACAGGGGGGATTCACCCCTCCACTTT

j_gene: TRBJ2-7
v_gene: TRBV10-1
abundance: NA
d_gene: NA
CDR3aa: CASFRGRRVDEQYF
CDR3nt: TGCGCCAGCTTTCGAGGAAGGCGGGTCGACGAGCAGTACTTC

j_gene: TRBJ2-3
v_gene: TRBV18
abundance: NA
d_gene: NA
CDR3aa: CASSPPTLTETRYF
CDR3nt: TGTGCCAGCTCACCACCTACACTCACAGAGACGCGGTATTTT

j_gene: TRBJ2-3
v_gene: TRBV11-3
abundance: NA
d_gene: NA
CDR3aa: CASSLSELSTDTQYF
CDR3nt: TGTGCCAGCAGCTTGAGTGAGCTGAGCACAGATACGCAGTATTTT

j_gene: TRBJ2-1
v_gene: TRBV6-1
abundance: NA
d_gene: NA
CDR3aa: CANGQNNEQFF
CDR3nt: TGTGCCAACGGCCAGAACAATGAGCAGTTCTTC

j_gene: TRBJ2-7
v_gene: TRBV4-1
abundance: NA
d_gene: TRBD1
CDR3aa: CASSQETGVWYEQYF
CDR3nt: TGCGCCAGCAGCCAAGAAACAGGGGTTTGGTACGAGCAGTACTTC

j_gene: TRBJ1-1
v_gene: TRBV29-1
abundance: NA
d_gene: NA
CDR3aa: CSSQAPGANTEAFF
CDR3nt: TGCAGCTCCCAAGCCCCCGGGGCGAACACTGAAGCTTTCTTT

j_gene: TRBJ2-1
v_gene: TRBV6-6
abundance: NA
d_gene: NA
CDR3aa: CASNSPGQASNEQFF
CDR3nt: TGTGCCAGCAACTCACCGGGCCAAGCAAGCAATGAGCAGTTCTTC

j_gene: TRBJ2-3
v_gene: TRBV15
abundance: once
d_gene: NA
CDR3aa: CATSKSHDTQYF
CDR3nt: TGTGCCACCAGCAAGAGCCACGATACGCAGTATTTT

j_gene: TRBJ2-1
v_gene: TRBV6-6
abundance: once
d_gene: NA
CDR3aa: CASRRHETRWAYNEQFF
CDR3nt: TGTGCCAGCAGAAGGCACGAGACAAGGTGGGCCTACAATGAGCAGTTCTTC

j_gene: TRBJ1-2
v_gene: TRBV5-1
abundance: NA
d_gene: NA
CDR3aa: CASSPGHANYGYTF
CDR3nt: TGCGCCAGCAGCCCCGGACACGCTAACTATGGCTACACCTTC

j_gene: TRBJ2-6
v_gene: TRBV7-2
abundance: NA
d_gene: TRBD1
CDR3aa: CASSFALTGSNSGANVLTF
CDR3nt: TGTGCCAGCAGCTTTGCCCTGACAGGGTCGAACTCTGGGGCCAACGTCCTGACTTTC